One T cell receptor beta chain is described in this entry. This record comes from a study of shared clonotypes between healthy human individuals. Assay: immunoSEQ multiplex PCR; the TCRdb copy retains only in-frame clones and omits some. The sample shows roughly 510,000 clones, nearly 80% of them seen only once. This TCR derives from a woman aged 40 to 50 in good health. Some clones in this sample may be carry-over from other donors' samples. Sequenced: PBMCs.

The CDR3 loop reads CASSYSPDNTDTQYF. CDR3 in DNA: TGTGCCAGCAGTTACTCGCCGGACAACACAGATACGCAGTATTTT. The chain recombines TRBV6-5 with TRBJ2-3, with TRBD1 as a possible D gene (5 bases). The CDR3 is made up of 15 amino acids. The ends were cut back, 0 bases at V and 2 bases at J, with 9 bases in the middle. Germline V CDR1 and CDR2: MNHEY, SVGAGI.